The rows below give T cell receptor beta chains drawn from one sample of a study of radiation and T cells in renal cell carcinoma. Profiling relied on immunoSEQ multiplex PCR, and the TCRdb table lists in-frame clones only, not all of them. The data hold approximately 20,000 clones, with approximately 60% observed a single time. This specimen consisted of tumor tissue, obtained from a patient whose treatment included radiotherapy and nephrectomy. These receptors were collected from a woman in her 70s with renal cell carcinoma. Both conserved end residues are part of each CDR3. D genes are given only for firm matches. A row's size may be missing; if present it is once, few, many or a size class.

v_gene,j_gene,d_gene,abundance,CDR3nt,CDR3aa
TRBV30,TRBJ2-5,TRBD2,-,TGTGCCTGGGCCGCGGGGGGGCTAAAGACCCAGTACTTC,CAWAAGGLKTQYF
TRBV2,TRBJ1-2,TRBD1,few,TGTGCCAGCAGTGCCTCGACAGGGGCCTATGGCTACACCTTC,CASSASTGAYGYTF
TRBV9,TRBJ2-3,-,-,TGTGCCAGCAGCGTAGAATCAGCGGGTGGATACACAGATACGCAGTATTTT,CASSVESAGGYTDTQYF
TRBV28,TRBJ1-6,TRBD1,few,TGTGCCGGACAGGGGGCTCGAGATTATAATTCACCCCTCCACTTT,CAGQGARDYNSPLHF
TRBV4-3,TRBJ1-2,-,large,TGCGCCAGCAGCCAATCAGGGATAGCTAACTATGGCTACACCTTC,CASSQSGIANYGYTF
TRBV4-1,TRBJ1-1,-,medium-sized,TGCGCCAGCAGCCACTCTGGGGGCCTGAACACTGAAGCTTTCTTT,CASSHSGGLNTEAFF
TRBV15,TRBJ2-7,TRBD1,medium-sized,TGTGCCACCAGCAGATTAGGGACAGCCGAGCAGTACTTC,CATSRLGTAEQYF
TRBV30,TRBJ1-3,-,medium-sized,TGTGCCTGGAGAGTCTCGAACACCATATATTTT,CAWRVSNTIYF
TRBV28,TRBJ1-2,TRBD1,-,TGTGCCAGCAGCCCGGGACAGGGAGTGCATGGCTACACCTTC,CASSPGQGVHGYTF
TRBV6-1,TRBJ2-2,-,few,TGTGCCAGCAGTGCGACAGCCCCCGGGGAGCTGTTTTTT,CASSATAPGELFF
TRBV7-8,TRBJ1-1,TRBD1,-,TGTGCCAGCAGCTTAGCGCGGGGGACAGGGTCTTCGAACACTGAAGCTTTCTTT,CASSLARGTGSSNTEAFF
TRBV28,TRBJ2-3,-,-,TGTGCCAGCATGAAGGACAGCCTCACAGATACGCAGTATTTT,CASMKDSLTDTQYF
TRBV4-3,TRBJ1-1,-,-,TGCGCCAGCAGCCAAGATGGGGGGGGCGAGAGAGGGACTGAAGCTTTCTTT,CASSQDGGGERGTEAFF
TRBV27,TRBJ2-2,-,-,TGTGCCAGCAGTTCCCTGGGGGCCGGGGAGCTGTTTTTT,CASSSLGAGELFF
TRBV2,TRBJ2-3,TRBD1,-,TGTGCCAGCAAGTTGGGGTCCGGGACAGGAGGGGATACGCAGTATTTT,CASKLGSGTGGDTQYF
TRBV5-4,TRBJ1-3,-,-,TGTGCCAGCAGGGAATCGTCTGGAAACACCATATATTTT,CASRESSGNTIYF
TRBV7-2,TRBJ2-7,-,-,TGTGCCAGCAGCTTAAACAAGATCTACGAGCAGTACTTC,CASSLNKIYEQYF